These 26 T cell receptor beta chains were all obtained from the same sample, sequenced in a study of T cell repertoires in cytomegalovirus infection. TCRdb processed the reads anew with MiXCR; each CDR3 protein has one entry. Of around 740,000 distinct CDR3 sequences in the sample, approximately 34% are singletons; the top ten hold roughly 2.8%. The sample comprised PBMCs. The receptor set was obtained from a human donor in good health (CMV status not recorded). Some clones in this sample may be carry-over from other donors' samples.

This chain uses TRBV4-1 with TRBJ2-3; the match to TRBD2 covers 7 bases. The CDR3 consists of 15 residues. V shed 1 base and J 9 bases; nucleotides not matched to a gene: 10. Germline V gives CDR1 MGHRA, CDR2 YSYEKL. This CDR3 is CASSQAYGLVRTQYF. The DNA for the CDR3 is TGCGCCAGCAGCCAAGCCTACGGACTAGTCCGAACGCAGTATTTT.

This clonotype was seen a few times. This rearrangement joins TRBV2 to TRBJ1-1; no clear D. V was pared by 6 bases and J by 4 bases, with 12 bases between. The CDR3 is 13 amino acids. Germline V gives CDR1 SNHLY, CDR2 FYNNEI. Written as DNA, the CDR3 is TGTGCCAGCAGGTTTTCGATGGGCACTGAAGCTTTCTTT. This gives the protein CASRFSMGTEAFF.

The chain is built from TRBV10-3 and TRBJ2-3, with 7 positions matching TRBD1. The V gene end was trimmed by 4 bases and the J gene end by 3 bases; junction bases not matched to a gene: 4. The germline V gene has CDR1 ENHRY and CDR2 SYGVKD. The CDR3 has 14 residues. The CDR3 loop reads CAISAGTETDTQYF. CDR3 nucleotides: TGTGCCATCAGTGCGGGGACAGAAACAGATACGCAGTATTTT.

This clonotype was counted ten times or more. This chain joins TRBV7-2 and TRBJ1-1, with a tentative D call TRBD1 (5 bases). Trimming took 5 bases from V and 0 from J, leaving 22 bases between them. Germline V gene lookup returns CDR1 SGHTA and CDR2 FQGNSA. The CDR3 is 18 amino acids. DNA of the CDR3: TGTGCCAGCAGCCCACGAATTTGGGGCCTTGGGATGAACACTGAAGCTTTCTTT. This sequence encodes CASSPRIWGLGMNTEAFF.

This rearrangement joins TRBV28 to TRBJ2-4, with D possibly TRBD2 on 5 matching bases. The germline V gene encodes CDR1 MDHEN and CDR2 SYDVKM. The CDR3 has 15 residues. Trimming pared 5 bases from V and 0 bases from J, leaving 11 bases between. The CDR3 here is CASSPQRIAKNIQYF. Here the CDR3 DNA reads TGTGCCAGCAGTCCCCAGCGGATAGCCAAAAACATTCAGTACTTC.

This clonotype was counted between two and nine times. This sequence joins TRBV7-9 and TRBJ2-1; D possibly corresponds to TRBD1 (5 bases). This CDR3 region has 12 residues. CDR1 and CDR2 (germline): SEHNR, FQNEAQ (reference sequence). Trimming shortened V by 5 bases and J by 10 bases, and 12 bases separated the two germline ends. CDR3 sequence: CASSAYWGEQFF. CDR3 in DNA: TGTGCCAGCAGCGCCTACTGGGGCGAGCAGTTCTTC. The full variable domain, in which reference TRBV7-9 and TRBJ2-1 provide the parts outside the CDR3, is DTGVSQNPRHKITKRGQNVTFRCDPISEHNRLYWYRQTLGQGPEFLTYFQNEAQLEKSRLLSDRFSAERPKGSFSTLEIQRTEQGDSAMYLCASSAYWGEQFFGPGTRLTVL.

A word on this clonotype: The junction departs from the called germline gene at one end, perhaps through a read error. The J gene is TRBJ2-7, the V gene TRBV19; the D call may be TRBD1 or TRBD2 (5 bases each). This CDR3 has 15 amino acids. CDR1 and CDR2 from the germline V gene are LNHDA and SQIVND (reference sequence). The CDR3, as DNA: TGTGCCAGTATTATATCGGGACCCAGCTCCTACGAGCAGTACTTC. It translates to CASIISGPSSYEQYF.

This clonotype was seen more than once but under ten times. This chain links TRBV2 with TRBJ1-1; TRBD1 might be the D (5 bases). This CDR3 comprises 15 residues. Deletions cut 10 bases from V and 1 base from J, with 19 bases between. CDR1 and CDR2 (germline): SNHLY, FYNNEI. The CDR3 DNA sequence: TGTGCCACCATGAGAGTTCCGGGGGGGAACACTGAAGCTTTCTTT. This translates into CATMRVPGGNTEAFF.

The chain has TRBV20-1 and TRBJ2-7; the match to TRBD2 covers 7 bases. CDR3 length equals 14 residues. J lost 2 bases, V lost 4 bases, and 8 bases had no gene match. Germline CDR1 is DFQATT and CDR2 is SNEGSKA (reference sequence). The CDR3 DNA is TGCAGTGCTAAAATGGGGGGGGTGACCTACGAGCAGTACTTC. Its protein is CSAKMGGVTYEQYF.

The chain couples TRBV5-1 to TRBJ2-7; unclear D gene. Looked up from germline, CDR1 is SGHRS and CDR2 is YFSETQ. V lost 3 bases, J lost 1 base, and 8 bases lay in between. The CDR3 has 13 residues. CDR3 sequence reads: CASSSEESYEQYF. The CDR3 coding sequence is TGCGCCAGCAGCTCGGAAGAGTCCTACGAGCAGTACTTC.

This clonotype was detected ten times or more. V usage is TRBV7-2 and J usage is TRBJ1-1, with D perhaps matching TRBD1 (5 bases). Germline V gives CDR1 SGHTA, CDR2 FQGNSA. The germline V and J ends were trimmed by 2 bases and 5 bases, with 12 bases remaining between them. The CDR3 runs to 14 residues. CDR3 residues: CASSLFFGGTEAFF. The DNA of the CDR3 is TGTGCCAGCAGCTTATTCTTCGGGGGGACTGAAGCTTTCTTT.

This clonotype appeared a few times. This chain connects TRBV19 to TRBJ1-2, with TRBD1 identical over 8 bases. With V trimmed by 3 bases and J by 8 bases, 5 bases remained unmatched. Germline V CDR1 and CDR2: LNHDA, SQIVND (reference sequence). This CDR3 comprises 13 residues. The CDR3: CASSMSGGDGYTF. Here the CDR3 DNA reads TGTGCCAGTAGTATGTCAGGGGGCGACGGCTACACCTTC. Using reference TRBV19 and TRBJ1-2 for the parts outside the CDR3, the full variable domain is DGGITQSPKYLFRKEGQNVTLSCEQNLNHDAMYWYRQDPGQGLRLIYYSQIVNDFQKGDIAEGYSVSREKKESFPLTVTSAQKNPTAFYLCASSMSGGDGYTFGSGTRLTVV.

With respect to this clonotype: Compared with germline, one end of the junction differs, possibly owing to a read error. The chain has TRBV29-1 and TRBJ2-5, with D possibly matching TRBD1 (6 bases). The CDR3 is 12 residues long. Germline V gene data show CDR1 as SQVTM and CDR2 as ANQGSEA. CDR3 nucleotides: TGCAGCCCCACAGGGCTTACGGAGACCCCGTACTTC. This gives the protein CSPTGLTETPYF.

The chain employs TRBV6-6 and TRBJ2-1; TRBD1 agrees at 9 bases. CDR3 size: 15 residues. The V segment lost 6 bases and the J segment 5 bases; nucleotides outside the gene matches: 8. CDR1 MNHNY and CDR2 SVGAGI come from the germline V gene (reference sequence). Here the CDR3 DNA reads TGTGCCAGCAGGGACCGGGACAGGGCTGACAATGAGCAGTTCTTC. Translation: CASRDRDRADNEQFF.

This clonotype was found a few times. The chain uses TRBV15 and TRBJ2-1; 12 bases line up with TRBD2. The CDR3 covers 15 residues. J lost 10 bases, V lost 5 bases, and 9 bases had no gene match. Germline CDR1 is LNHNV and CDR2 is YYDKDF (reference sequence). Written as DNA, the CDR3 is TGTGCCACCAGCTCTTCCCCCCTAGCGGGGGGGGAGCAGTTCTTC. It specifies CATSSSPLAGGEQFF.

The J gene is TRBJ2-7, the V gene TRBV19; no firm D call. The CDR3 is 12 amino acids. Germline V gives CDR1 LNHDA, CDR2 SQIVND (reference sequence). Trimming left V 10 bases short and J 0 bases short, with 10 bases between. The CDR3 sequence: CATATGSYEQYF. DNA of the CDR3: TGTGCCACCGCTACGGGCTCCTACGAGCAGTACTTC.

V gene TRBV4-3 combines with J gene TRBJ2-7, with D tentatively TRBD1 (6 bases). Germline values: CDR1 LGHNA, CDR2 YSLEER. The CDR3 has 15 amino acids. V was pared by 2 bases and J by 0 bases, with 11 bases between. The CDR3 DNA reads TGCGCCAGCAGCCAAACAACAGGGAGCTCCTACGAGCAGTACTTC. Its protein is CASSQTTGSSYEQYF.

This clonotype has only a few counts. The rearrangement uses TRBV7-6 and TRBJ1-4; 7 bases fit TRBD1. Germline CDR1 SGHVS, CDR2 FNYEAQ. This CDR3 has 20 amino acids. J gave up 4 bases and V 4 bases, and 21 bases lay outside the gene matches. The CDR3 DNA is TGTGCCAGCAGCTCCCCAATTATGACCACCACAGGGGAAGTTAATGAAAAACTGTTTTTT. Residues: CASSSPIMTTTGEVNEKLFF. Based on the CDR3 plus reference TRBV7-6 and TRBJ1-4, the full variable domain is GAGVSQSPRYKVTKRGQDVALRCDPISGHVSLYWYRQALGQGPEFLTYFNYEAQQDKSGLPNDRFSAERPEGSISTLTIQRTEQRDSAMYRCASSSPIMTTTGEVNEKLFFGSGTQLSVL.

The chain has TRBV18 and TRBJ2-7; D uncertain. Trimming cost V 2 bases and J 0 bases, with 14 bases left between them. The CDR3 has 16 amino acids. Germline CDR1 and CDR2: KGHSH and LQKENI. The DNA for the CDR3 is TGTGCCAGCTCACCAAGGGCTGGGGATAACTCCTACGAGCAGTACTTC. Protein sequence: CASSPRAGDNSYEQYF.

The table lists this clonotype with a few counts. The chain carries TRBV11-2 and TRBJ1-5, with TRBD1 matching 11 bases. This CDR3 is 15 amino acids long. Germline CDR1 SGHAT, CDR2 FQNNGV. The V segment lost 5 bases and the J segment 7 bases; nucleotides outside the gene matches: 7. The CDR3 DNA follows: TGTGCCAGCAGCCCCGGACAGGGGGCAGGGCAGCCCCAGCATTTT. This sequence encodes CASSPGQGAGQPQHF.

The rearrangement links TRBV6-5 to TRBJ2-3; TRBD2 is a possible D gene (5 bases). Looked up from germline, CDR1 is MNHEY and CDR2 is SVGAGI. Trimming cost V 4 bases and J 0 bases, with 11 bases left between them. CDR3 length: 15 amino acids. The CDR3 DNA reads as TGTGCCAGCAGTTCTCCGGGCGGGAGCACAGATACGCAGTATTTT. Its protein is CASSSPGGSTDTQYF.

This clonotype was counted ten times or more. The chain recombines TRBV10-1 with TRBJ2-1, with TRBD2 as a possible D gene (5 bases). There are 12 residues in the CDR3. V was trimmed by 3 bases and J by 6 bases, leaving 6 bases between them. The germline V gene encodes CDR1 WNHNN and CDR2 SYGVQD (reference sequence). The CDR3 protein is CASSDGVNEQFF. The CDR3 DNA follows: TGCGCCAGCAGTGACGGGGTCAATGAGCAGTTCTTC.

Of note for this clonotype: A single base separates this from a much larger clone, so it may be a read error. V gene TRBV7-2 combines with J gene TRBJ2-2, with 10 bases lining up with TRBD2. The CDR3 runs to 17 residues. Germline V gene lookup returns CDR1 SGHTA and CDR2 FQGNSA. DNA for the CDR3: TGTGCCAGCAGCTTACCCGCTAGCGGGGGAAACACCGGGGTGCTGTTTTTT. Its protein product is CASSLPASGGNTGVLFF.

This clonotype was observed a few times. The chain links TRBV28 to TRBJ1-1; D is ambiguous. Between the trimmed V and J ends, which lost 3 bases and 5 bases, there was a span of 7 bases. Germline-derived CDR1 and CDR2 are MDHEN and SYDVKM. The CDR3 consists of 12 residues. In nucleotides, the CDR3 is TGTGCCAGCAGTTTGACCCGGACTGAAGCTTTCTTT. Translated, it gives CASSLTRTEAFF.

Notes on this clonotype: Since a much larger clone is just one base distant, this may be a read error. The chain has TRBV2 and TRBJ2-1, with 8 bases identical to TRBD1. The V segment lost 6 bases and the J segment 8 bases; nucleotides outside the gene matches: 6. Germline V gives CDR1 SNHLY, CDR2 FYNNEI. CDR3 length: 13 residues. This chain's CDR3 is CASRQTGVYEQFF. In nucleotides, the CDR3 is TGTGCCAGCAGGCAGACAGGGGTATATGAGCAGTTCTTC.

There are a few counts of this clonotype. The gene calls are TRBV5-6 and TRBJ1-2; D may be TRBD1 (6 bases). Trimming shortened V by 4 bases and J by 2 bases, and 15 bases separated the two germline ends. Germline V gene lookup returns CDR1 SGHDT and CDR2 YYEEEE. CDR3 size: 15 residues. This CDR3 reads CASSLPGAINYGYTF. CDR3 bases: TGTGCCAGCAGCCTCCCAGGGGCCATCAACTATGGCTACACCTTC.